Listed below are T cell receptor beta chains from one sample, sequenced in a study of Ad26.COV2.S vaccination and SARS-CoV-2 variants. The data were produced by immunoSEQ multiplex PCR, yet TCRdb's version contains in-frame clones alone and is incomplete. The data hold roughly 460,000 clones, with 80% to 90% observed a single time. The material sequenced was peripheral blood, taken in a trial of Ad26.COV2.S vaccine versus placebo. The receptor set was obtained from a person aged 18-60 years who received the Ad26.COV2.S COVID-19 vaccine or a placebo. The CDR3 runs from the conserved cysteine through the conserved F or W. A D gene is named only where the DNA matches it firmly. A clone size is listed for some rows: how often the clone was seen (once, few, many), or a class if it is expanded.

TGTGCCAGCAGCTTAGGAGGTGGGGTTCATCCCACAGATACGCAGTATTTT | CASSLGGGVHPTDTQYF | TRBJ2-3 | . | . | TRBV7-3
TGTGCCAGCAGCAAAGGCCCGGGACAGAGACCCAATCAGCCCCAGCATTTT | CASSKGPGQRPNQPQHF | TRBJ1-5 | . | . | TRBV21-1
TGTGCCACCAGTGATCCGGGACAGGGGGACAATCAGCCCCAGCATTTT | CATSDPGQGDNQPQHF | TRBJ1-5 | few | TRBD1 | TRBV24-1
TGTGCCAGCAATCCGTCCCCACAGGGGTCGTCTGGGGCCAACGTCCTGACTTTC | CASNPSPQGSSGANVLTF | TRBJ2-6 | . | TRBD1 | TRBV28
TGTGCCAGTAGTAAACCTCGGGACGTTTGGGGAAATCAGCCCCAGCATTTT | CASSKPRDVWGNQPQHF | TRBJ1-5 | . | . | TRBV19
TGCGCCAGCAGTCAACCCAGAGAACAGGGGGCTAAAGATACGCAGTATTTT | CASSQPREQGAKDTQYF | TRBJ2-3 | . | TRBD1 | TRBV23-1
TGTGCCAGCAGCCAAGGGCCGGGGAACTGGCCAGATACGCAGTATTTT | CASSQGPGNWPDTQYF | TRBJ2-3 | once | . | TRBV14
TGTGCCAGCTCATCACGGGCCTCGGGGGTGGGGAATAGCAATCAGCCCCAGCATTTT | CASSSRASGVGNSNQPQHF | TRBJ1-5 | . | . | TRBV18
TGCGCCAGCAGCCAGGCCGGACAGGGGAACACTGAAGCTTTCTTT | CASSQAGQGNTEAFF | TRBJ1-1 | . | TRBD1 | TRBV4-1
TGTGCCAGCAGCCAAGCCTACGAGCAGTACTTC | CASSQAYEQYF | TRBJ2-7 | . | . | TRBV14
TGTGCCTTGAAGCGGGGAGGTGGCACTGAAGCTTTCTTT | CALKRGGGTEAFF | TRBJ1-1 | . | . | TRBV30
TGCGCCAGCAGCCAAGGAGTGGGGGCGAATAGCAATCAGCCCCAGCATTTT | CASSQGVGANSNQPQHF | TRBJ1-5 | . | . | TRBV4-1
TGTGCCAGCAGGGGGCGCGACTATGGCTACACCTTC | CASRGRDYGYTF | TRBJ1-2 | . | . | TRBV2
TGTGCCAGTAGGGACCCAGGGGGGGGTCGTCAGCCCCAGCATTTT | CASRDPGGGRQPQHF | TRBJ1-5 | . | TRBD1 | TRBV19
TGTGCCAGCACCTCCCTCAGTTATGGCTACACCTTC | CASTSLSYGYTF | TRBJ1-2 | few | . | TRBV9
TGTGCCAGCAGCTTATCATTGGGCGGCGGGCACGGGGGCACAGATACGCAGTATTTT | CASSLSLGGGHGGTDTQYF | TRBJ2-3 | . | . | TRBV11-3
TGTGCCAGCAGTTACGGGGACAAATCTGGAAACACCATATATTTT | CASSYGDKSGNTIYF | TRBJ1-3 | . | . | TRBV6-5
TGCAGCGTTGAAGATCCCCACGGCTACGAGCAGTACTTC | CSVEDPHGYEQYF | TRBJ2-7 | few | . | TRBV29-1
TGCAGCGTTGGATGGCGTCTTAAAAGCTCCTACGAGCAGTACTTC | CSVGWRLKSSYEQYF | TRBJ2-7 | . | . | TRBV29-1
TGTGCCAGTAGTAACCGGGACAGGGGTGAAAAACTGTTTTTT | CASSNRDRGEKLFF | TRBJ1-4 | . | TRBD1 | TRBV19
TGTGCCAGCAGCTCCGCTAACAGGGGGCCGATTGGAAACACCATATATTTT | CASSSANRGPIGNTIYF | TRBJ1-3 | . | TRBD1 | TRBV11-2
TGTGCCAGCTGGGGACAGGGGGCTTGGACTGAAGCTTTCTTT | CASWGQGAWTEAFF | TRBJ1-1 | . | TRBD1 | TRBV27
TGTGCCAGCAGCTTCCGGACAACTAGCAATCAGCCCCAGCATTTT | CASSFRTTSNQPQHF | TRBJ1-5 | . | . | TRBV7-2
TGTGCCAGCAGCCCTGGGGGCGTGAACACTGAAGCTTTCTTT | CASSPGGVNTEAFF | TRBJ1-1 | . | . | TRBV7-3
TGTGCCAGCTCACCGGGACTTCTGATCGACGCCGGGGAGCTGTTTTTT | CASSPGLLIDAGELFF | TRBJ2-2 | few | . | TRBV18
TGTGCCAGCAGCTACTCGGGGCGGGCGACGGGGGAGCAGTACTTC | CASSYSGRATGEQYF | TRBJ2-7 | . | . | TRBV7-9
TGTGCCAGCAGGGCGACAGGAGAGAACACTGAAGCTTTCTTT | CASRATGENTEAFF | TRBJ1-1 | . | . | TRBV5-4
TGTGCCAGCAGCGTGGGCCTAGCGCTTGACGAGCAGTACTTC | CASSVGLALDEQYF | TRBJ2-7 | . | . | TRBV9
TGTGCCAGCAGCTTAGGCGAGGCGGAGGTGACTTTCTTT | CASSLGEAEVTFF | TRBJ1-1 | . | . | TRBV13
TGTGCCAGCTCGCTCAACAGGGTGTGGGACACTGAAGCTTTCTTT | CASSLNRVWDTEAFF | TRBJ1-1 | once | . | TRBV18
TGTGCCAGTAGTATGTTCGGACAGGGAACTGAAAAACTGTTTTTT | CASSMFGQGTEKLFF | TRBJ1-4 | . | TRBD1 | TRBV19
TGTGCCAGCAGCTTAAACCCCGGACGGCCGGGGAACACCATATATTTT | CASSLNPGRPGNTIYF | TRBJ1-3 | . | . | TRBV7-2
TGTGCCAGCAGACCCCCGGGACAGGGGTTCGGCTACACCTTC | CASRPPGQGFGYTF | TRBJ1-2 | . | TRBD1 | TRBV2
TGTGCCAGCAGATATGGACAGGGGAACACTGAAGCTTTCTTT | CASRYGQGNTEAFF | TRBJ1-1 | . | TRBD1 | TRBV6-5
TGCGCCAGCAGCCACCCACTAACCGACAGAATGGGGGGCTACACCTTC | CASSHPLTDRMGGYTF | TRBJ1-2 | . | . | TRBV4-1
TGTGCCAGCAGCCCAAACAGGGGTGAGACCCAGTACTTC | CASSPNRGETQYF | TRBJ2-5 | . | TRBD1 | TRBV4-2
TGTGCCAGCAGCAACTTTGGGTTAAGCGGGGAGCTGTTTTTT | CASSNFGLSGELFF | TRBJ2-2 | . | . | TRBV5-5
TGTGCCATCAGTGATCCGGGCGCGGCAACTAATGAAAAACTGTTTTTT | CAISDPGAATNEKLFF | TRBJ1-4 | . | . | TRBV10-3
TGTGCCAGCAGCTATGGACAGGGCCGCTATGGCTACACCTTC | CASSYGQGRYGYTF | TRBJ1-2 | . | TRBD1 | TRBV7-9
TGTGCCAGCAGTGAAAGTGAAACCGGGGAGCTGTTTTTT | CASSESETGELFF | TRBJ2-2 | few | . | TRBV6-1
TGTGCCAGCAGCTTAGTAGGGGCGGCTGGAAACACCATATATTTT | CASSLVGAAGNTIYF | TRBJ1-3 | . | . | TRBV7-2
TGTGCCAGCAGTTTTATGGGGGGAGGCACCCCAGATACGCAGTATTTT | CASSFMGGGTPDTQYF | TRBJ2-3 | . | . | TRBV28
TGTGCCACCCAGGAGGGCGTCTATAATTCACCCCTCCACTTT | CATQEGVYNSPLHF | TRBJ1-6 | . | . | TRBV28
TGTGCCAGCAGCCCGGAAAAAAAACAACTAGCGGGAGGGCTGTACTTC | CASSPEKKQLAGGLYF | TRBJ2-7 | . | TRBD2 | TRBV13
TGCGCCAGCAGCCAGATGGCAGCAATGGGCTACGAGCAGTACTTC | CASSQMAAMGYEQYF | TRBJ2-7 | . | . | TRBV4-1
TGCAGTGCTAGTACGGATACGCAGTATTTT | CSASTDTQYF | TRBJ2-3 | . | . | TRBV20-1
TGTGCCAGCAGCCGAGAGCCGGGACAGGGATGGTACGAGCAGTACTTC | CASSREPGQGWYEQYF | TRBJ2-7 | . | TRBD1 | TRBV4-2
TGTGCCAGCTCACGGGGAGGGGATCAGCCCCAGCATTTT | CASSRGGDQPQHF | TRBJ1-5 | . | . | TRBV18
TGTGCCAGCAGCCTTACAGGGGGCGCGGGGAACACTGAAGCTTTCTTT | CASSLTGGAGNTEAFF | TRBJ1-1 | . | TRBD1 | TRBV7-2
TGTGCCAGCAGCCCCCGGAACACTGAAGCTTTCTTT | CASSPRNTEAFF | TRBJ1-1 | . | . | TRBV12-3/TRBV12-4
TGTGCCAGCAGCTTAATTGAGGGAGCAACTAATGAAAAACTGTTTTTT | CASSLIEGATNEKLFF | TRBJ1-4 | . | . | TRBV7-3
TGTGCCAGCAGCTTGGGGCGGGTGGGTCAGGCGTACAATGAGCAGTTCTTC | CASSLGRVGQAYNEQFF | TRBJ2-1 | . | . | TRBV5-5
TGTGCCAGTAGTATTTCACCGTTAGCTATGGGTGAGCAGTTCTTC | CASSISPLAMGEQFF | TRBJ2-1 | . | . | TRBV19
TGTGCCAGCAGCGCGACAGGGGCAACTTCACCCCTCCACTTT | CASSATGATSPLHF | TRBJ1-6 | . | TRBD1 | TRBV9
TGTGCCAGCTCACCCACTCAACTGGACGAGCAGTACTTC | CASSPTQLDEQYF | TRBJ2-7 | . | . | TRBV18